This T cell receptor beta chain appears in the sequencing data of a study of blood T cell repertoires in COVID-19. Study-level information: PBMCs, B-cell-depleted T cells, or T cells provided the cDNA or gDNA that made up the material.

Per the original methods: Reference gene primers were amplified, and this amplification served to estimate nucleated cell counts. Method: immunoSEQ multiplex PCR; TCRdb's copy keeps in-frame clones and lacks some. V, J and clone size were drawn from that table, and D and trimming were deduced from the DNA. This repertoire shows fewer than 300,000 clones, about 80% found once; its top ten account for approximately 9%. The CDR3 runs 14 residues. The germline gives CDR1 MNHNS, CDR2 SASEGT. The ends were cut back, 0 bases at V and 5 bases at J, with 11 bases in the middle. The chain joins TRBV6-1 to TRBJ2-7; the D gene is possibly TRBD1 (5 bases). The sequencing sample was made of peripheral blood. This TCR derives from a human donor in a cohort sampled during active COVID-19. For the CDR3, the DNA is TGTGCCAGCAGTGAAGCAGCCAGGGCTGACGAGCAGTACTTC. Amino acids: CASSEAARADEQYF.